These 5 T cell receptor beta chains were all obtained from the same sample, sequenced in a study of T-cell reconstitution after alpha-beta-depleted transplantation in children. This sample's TCRbeta library carried unique molecular identifier barcodes. TCRdb re-derived calls from the PCR reads in MiXCR, one entry per CDR3 protein. This sample carries 900,000 or so distinct CDR3 sequences, approximately 15% of them seen once, and the ten largest clones take just under 5%. This specimen consisted of PBMCs, mostly from graft donor cells, obtained 360 days after TCRalphabeta/CD19-depleted stem cell transplant. These receptors originate from a male patient under 18 who had a stem cell transplant for acute lymphoblastic leukemia, so the T cells may come from the graft donor.

This clonotype was recorded a few times. The rearrangement joins TRBV15 to TRBJ1-4; D is unresolved. CDR3 length equals 14 residues. V gave up 1 base and J gave up 8 bases, with 11 bases separating them. Germline V lookup: CDR1 LNHNV, CDR2 YYDKDF (reference sequence). The CDR3 DNA sequence: TGTGCCACCAGCAGAGGGCCGGCGGCGGAAAAACTGTTTTTT. It translates to CATSRGPAAEKLFF.

This clonotype came up a few times. This rearrangement joins TRBV7-2 to TRBJ2-3; D is uncertain. CDR1 and CDR2 (germline): SGHTA, FQGNSA. V dropped 2 bases and J dropped 3 bases, with 9 bases sitting between them. The CDR3 totals 14 residues. CDR3 nucleotide sequence: TGTGCCAGCAGCTTATTCCTCGGGACAGATACGCAGTATTTT. It encodes CASSLFLGTDTQYF.

In its sample, this clonotype was seen a few times. V and J are TRBV5-1 and TRBJ2-5, with D uncertain. The CDR3 is 14 residues long. V lost 2 bases and J 4 bases, leaving 12 bases between the germline ends. Germline V CDR1 and CDR2: SGHRS, YFSETQ. The CDR3 spells CASSFESVGETQYF. CDR3 nucleotides: TGCGCCAGCAGCTTTGAGTCAGTGGGAGAGACCCAGTACTTC.

This clonotype showed up just a few times. The chain employs TRBV9 and TRBJ2-2; TRBD1 aligns across 8 bases. The CDR3 runs to 18 residues. J was trimmed by 0 bases and V by 2 bases; bases with no gene match: 9. Germline-derived CDR1 and CDR2 are SGDLS and YYNGEE. CDR3: CASSVSGTGFANTGELFF. Here the CDR3 DNA reads TGTGCCAGCAGCGTTTCCGGGACAGGATTCGCGAACACCGGGGAGCTGTTTTTT.

The chain couples TRBV12-1 to TRBJ2-5; TRBD1, the table's D call, was not compared with the DNA. TRBV12-1 is termed a pseudogene. This CDR3 comprises 15 residues. The CDR3: CASSLSRDGQETQYF. DNA of the CDR3: TGTGCCAGCAGCCTCTCCCGGGACGGCCAAGAGACCCAGTACTTC.